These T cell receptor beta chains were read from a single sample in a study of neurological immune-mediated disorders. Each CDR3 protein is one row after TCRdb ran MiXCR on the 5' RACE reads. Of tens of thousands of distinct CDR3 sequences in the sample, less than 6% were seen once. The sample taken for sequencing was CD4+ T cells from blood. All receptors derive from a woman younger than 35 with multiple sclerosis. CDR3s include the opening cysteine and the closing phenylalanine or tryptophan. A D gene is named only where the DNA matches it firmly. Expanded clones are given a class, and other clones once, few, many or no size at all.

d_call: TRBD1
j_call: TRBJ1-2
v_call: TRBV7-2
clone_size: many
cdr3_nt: TGTGCCAGCAGCTTAGCCTCCGGGACAGGGGAGTACTACACCTTC
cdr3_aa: CASSLASGTGEYYTF

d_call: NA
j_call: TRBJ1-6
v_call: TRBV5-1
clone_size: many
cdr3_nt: TGCGCCAGCAGCTTGGACAATGGTTCACCCCTCCACTTT
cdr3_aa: CASSLDNGSPLHF

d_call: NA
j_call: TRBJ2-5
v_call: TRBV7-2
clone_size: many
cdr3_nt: TGTGCCAGCAGCTTTTATTCTCAGGGGGGGACCCAGTACTTC
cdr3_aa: CASSFYSQGGTQYF

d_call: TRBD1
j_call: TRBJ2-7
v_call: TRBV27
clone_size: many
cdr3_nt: TGTGCCAGCAGTCCGATACAGGACAGGAGCTCCTACGAGCAGTACTTC
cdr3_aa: CASSPIQDRSSYEQYF

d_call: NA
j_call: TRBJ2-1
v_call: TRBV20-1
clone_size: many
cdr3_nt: TGCAGTGCTAGGATAGGCAATGAGCAGTTCTTC
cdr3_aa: CSARIGNEQFF

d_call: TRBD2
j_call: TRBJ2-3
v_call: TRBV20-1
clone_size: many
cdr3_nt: TGCAGTGCTAGAGATCAAGGCACAGCGGGGGGCACAGATACGCAGTATTTT
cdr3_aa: CSARDQGTAGGTDTQYF

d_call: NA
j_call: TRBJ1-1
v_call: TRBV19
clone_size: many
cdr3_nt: TGTGCCACCAAGTCACGCATGAACACTGAAGCTTTCTTT
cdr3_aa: CATKSRMNTEAFF

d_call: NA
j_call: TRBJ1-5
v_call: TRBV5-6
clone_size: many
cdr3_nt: TGTGCCAGCAGCTTGGGAGGGGGGGGACATATCAATCAGCCCCAGCATTTT
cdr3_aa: CASSLGGGGHINQPQHF

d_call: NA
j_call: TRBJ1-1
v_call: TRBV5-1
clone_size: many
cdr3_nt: TGCGCCAGCAGCTCGGCGACAGCCAAGAACACTGAAGCTTTCTTT
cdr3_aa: CASSSATAKNTEAFF

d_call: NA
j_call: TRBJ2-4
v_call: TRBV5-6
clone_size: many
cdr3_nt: TGTGCCAGCAGCTTCCCCGGGGACAAAAACATTCAGTACTTC
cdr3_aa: CASSFPGDKNIQYF

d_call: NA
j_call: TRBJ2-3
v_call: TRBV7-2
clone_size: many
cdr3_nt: TGTGCCAGCAGCTTATTCGCTCAGGGGACTAGCACAGATACGCAGTATTTT
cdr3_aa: CASSLFAQGTSTDTQYF

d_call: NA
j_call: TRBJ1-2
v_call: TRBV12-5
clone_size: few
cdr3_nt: TGTGCTAGTGGTCCTCAACGGGGAGTCTATGGCTACACCTTC
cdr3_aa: CASGPQRGVYGYTF

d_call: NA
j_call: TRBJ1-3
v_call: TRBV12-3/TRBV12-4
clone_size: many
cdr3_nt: TGTGCCAGCAGATCCCGGGGGGCTTCTGGAAACACCATATATTTT
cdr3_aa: CASRSRGASGNTIYF

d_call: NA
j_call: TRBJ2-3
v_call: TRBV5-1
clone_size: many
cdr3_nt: TGCGCCAGCAGCTTGATTCCTGGGGGCGACACAGATACGCAGTATTTT
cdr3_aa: CASSLIPGGDTDTQYF

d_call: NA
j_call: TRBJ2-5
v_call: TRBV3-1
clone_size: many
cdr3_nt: TGTGCCAGCAGCCAAGAAGGGGACATAGAGACCCAGTACTTC
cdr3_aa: CASSQEGDIETQYF

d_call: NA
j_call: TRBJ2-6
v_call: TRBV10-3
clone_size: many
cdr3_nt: TGTGCCATCGGACAGGGACTATTCTCTGGGGCCAACGTCCTGACTTTC
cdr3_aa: CAIGQGLFSGANVLTF

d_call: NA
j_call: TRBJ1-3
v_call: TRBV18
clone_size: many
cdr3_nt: TGTGCCAGCTCACCATCCGGGTCCGGAAACACCATATATTTT
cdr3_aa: CASSPSGSGNTIYF

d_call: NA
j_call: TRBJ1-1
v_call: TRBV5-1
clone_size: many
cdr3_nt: TGCGCCAGCAGCTGGGGGCCGGGAGGTAACACTGAAGCTTTCTTT
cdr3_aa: CASSWGPGGNTEAFF

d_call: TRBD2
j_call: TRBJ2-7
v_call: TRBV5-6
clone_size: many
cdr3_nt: TGTGCCAGCAGCTTACTAGCGGTGGAAACCAACTACGAGCAGTACTTC
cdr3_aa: CASSLLAVETNYEQYF

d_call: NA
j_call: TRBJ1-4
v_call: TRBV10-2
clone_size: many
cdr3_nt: TGCGCCAGCATGAAGGCCCGGAATGAAAAACTGTTTTTT
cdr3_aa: CASMKARNEKLFF

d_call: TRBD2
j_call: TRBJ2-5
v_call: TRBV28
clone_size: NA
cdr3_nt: TGTGCCAGCAGCAAATCTAGCGGGGGGATGGAGACCCAGTACTTC
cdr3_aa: CASSKSSGGMETQYF

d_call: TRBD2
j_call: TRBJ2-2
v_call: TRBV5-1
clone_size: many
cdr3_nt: TGCGCCAGCAGCTTTGGGAGGGTCCCTAGCGGGAAGAACACCGGGGAGCTGTTTTTT
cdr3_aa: CASSFGRVPSGKNTGELFF

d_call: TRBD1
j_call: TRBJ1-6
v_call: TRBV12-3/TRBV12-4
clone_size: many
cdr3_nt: TGTGCCAGCAGTTTACAGGGGGCTGGTAATTCACCCCTCCACTTT
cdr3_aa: CASSLQGAGNSPLHF

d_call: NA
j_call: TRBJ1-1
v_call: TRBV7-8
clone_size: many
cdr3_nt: TGTGCCAGCAGCTTAGTGGGGGGGGGCTTAACTGAAGCTTTCTTT
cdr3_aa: CASSLVGGGLTEAFF

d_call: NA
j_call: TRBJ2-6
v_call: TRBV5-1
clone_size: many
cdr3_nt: TGCGCCAGCAGCTTGAGGGGGAACGGGGCCAACGTCCTGACTTTC
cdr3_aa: CASSLRGNGANVLTF

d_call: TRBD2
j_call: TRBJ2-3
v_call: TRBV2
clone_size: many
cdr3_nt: TGTGCCAGCCAAGGCGGGAGCCGTTCCACAGATACGCAGTATTTT
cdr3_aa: CASQGGSRSTDTQYF

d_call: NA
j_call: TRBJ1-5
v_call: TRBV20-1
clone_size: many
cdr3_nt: TGCAGTGCCTCCGAATCGGGGTTTGGCAATCAGCCCCAGCATTTT
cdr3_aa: CSASESGFGNQPQHF

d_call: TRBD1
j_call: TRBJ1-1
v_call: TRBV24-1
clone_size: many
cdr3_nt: TGTGCCACCAGTGATTTGCCGGGACAGAGAGCTTTCTTT
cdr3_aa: CATSDLPGQRAFF

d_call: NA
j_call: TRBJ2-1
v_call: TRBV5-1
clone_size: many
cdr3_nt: TGCGCCAGCAGCTTGGAGACAGGCCCTATGAATGAGCAGTTCTTC
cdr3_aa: CASSLETGPMNEQFF

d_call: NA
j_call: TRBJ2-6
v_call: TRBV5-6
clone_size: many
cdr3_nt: TGTGCCAGCAGCCAAGGTTACTCTGGGGCCAACGTCCTGACTTTC
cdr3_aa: CASSQGYSGANVLTF

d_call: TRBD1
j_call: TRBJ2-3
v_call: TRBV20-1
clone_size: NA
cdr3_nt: TGCAGTGCTAGAAGACCGGGACAGGGGGCTCGCACAGATACGCAGTATTTT
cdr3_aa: CSARRPGQGARTDTQYF

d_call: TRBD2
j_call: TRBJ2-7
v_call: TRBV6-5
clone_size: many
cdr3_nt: TGTGCCAGCAGTTACTCTTACCCTAGCGGGGGGGTACCCTACGAGCAGTACTTC
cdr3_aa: CASSYSYPSGGVPYEQYF

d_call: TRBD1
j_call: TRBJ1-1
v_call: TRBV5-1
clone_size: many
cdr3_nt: TGCGCCAGCAGCTTGTCACAGGGGGCGGGCATGAACACTGAAGCTTTCTTT
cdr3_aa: CASSLSQGAGMNTEAFF

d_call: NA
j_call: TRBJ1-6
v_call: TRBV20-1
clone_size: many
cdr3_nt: TGCAGTGCTAAGGAGGGCCAATCACCCCTCCACTTT
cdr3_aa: CSAKEGQSPLHF

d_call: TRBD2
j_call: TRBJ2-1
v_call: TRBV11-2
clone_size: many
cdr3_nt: TGTGCCAGCAGCCCCACTAGCGGGAGAGGGAATGAGCAGTTCTTC
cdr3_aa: CASSPTSGRGNEQFF

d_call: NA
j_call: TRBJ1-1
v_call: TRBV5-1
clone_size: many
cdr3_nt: TGCGCCAGCAGCTCCTTACAGGGAGATGAAGCTTTCTTT
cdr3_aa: CASSSLQGDEAFF

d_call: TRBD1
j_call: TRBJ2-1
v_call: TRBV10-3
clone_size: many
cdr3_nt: TGTGCCATCTCCGGACAGGGTAACAATGAGCAGTTCTTC
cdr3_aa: CAISGQGNNEQFF

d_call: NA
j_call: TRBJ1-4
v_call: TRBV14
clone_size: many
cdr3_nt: TGTGCCAGCAGCCAAGTCGGGACCACAACTAATGAAAAACTGTTTTTT
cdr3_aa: CASSQVGTTTNEKLFF

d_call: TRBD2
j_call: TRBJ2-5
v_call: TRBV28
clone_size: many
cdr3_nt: TGTGCCGCGAAGGACGGGACTACGAGGGTGAAAGAGACCCAGTACTTC
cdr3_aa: CAAKDGTTRVKETQYF

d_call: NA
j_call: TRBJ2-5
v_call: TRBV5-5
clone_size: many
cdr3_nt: TGTGCCAGCAGCTTGGTAACGGGGCGGGAGACCCAGTACTTC
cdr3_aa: CASSLVTGRETQYF

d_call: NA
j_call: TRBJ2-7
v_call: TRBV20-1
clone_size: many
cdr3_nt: TGCAGTGCCCCGGGACTCCAGACCTCCTACGAGCAGTACTTC
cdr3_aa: CSAPGLQTSYEQYF

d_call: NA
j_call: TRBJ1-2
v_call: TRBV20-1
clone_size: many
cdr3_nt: TGCAGTGCTAGTGGCATAAACTATGGCTACACCTTC
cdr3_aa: CSASGINYGYTF

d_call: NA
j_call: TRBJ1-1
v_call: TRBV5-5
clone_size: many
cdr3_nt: TGTGCCAGCAGCTTGGGGGTTCAGGACACTGAAGCTTTCTTT
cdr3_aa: CASSLGVQDTEAFF

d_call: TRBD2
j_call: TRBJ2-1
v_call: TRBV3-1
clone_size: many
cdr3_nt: TGTGCCAGCAGCGCCTTCAGCGGGGGGAACAATGAGCAGTTCTTC
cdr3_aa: CASSAFSGGNNEQFF